These 9 T cell receptor beta chains came from one sample sequenced in a study of a mutant IDH1 vaccine in newly diagnosed glioma (dated by TCRdb to the early 2020s). To prepare the library, the immunoSEQ multiplex PCR assay was applied. TCRdb took over this immuneACCESS table, retaining in-frame rearrangements with V and J assigned. Such tables are incomplete; in checked studies, under half of the missing clones stem from an unresolved V gene, and the remainder is unexplained. The sample has approximately 50,000 clones on record, around 85% of them singletons. The top ten constitute over 6.5% of the sample. Their target antigens are unknown. The time point label of this sample denotes: week 35, safety follow-up. Every vaccine dose consisted of 300 ug of a 20-mer mutant IDH1 peptide in Montanide, administered subcutaneously together with topical imiquimod. This material consisted of PBMCs, taken from a glioma patient whose treatment included an IDH1 peptide vaccine. These receptors were collected from a man in his forties or fifties with glioma.

This chain uses TRBV29-1 with TRBJ1-1; tentatively, D is TRBD1 (5 bases). Trimming left V 5 bases short and J 1 base short, with 11 bases between. The CDR3 runs 13 residues. Germline CDR1 SQVTM, CDR2 ANQGSEA. The CDR3 DNA reads as TGCAGCGTTTCTGACGGGACGAACACTGAAGCTTTCTTT. Amino acids: CSVSDGTNTEAFF. Full variable domain (missing parts from reference TRBV29-1 and TRBJ1-1): SAVISQKPSRDICQRGTSLTIQCQVDSQVTMMFWYRQQPGQSLTLIATANQGSEATYESGFVIDKFPISRPNLTFSTLTVSNMSPEDSSIYLCSVSDGTNTEAFFGQGTRLTVV.

The chain carries TRBV7-2 and TRBJ2-1, with a possible D match to TRBD2 (7 bases). V was pared by 3 bases and J by 10 bases, with 28 bases between. The CDR3 extends over 18 amino acids. Germline values: CDR1 SGHTA, CDR2 FQGNSA. CDR3 in DNA: TGTGCCAGCAGCTTCCCCCTAGGCGGGCGGGGGCTCTCTGGGGAGCAGTTCTTC. This translates into CASSFPLGGRGLSGEQFF.

This chain connects TRBV4-1 to TRBJ2-7, with D perhaps TRBD2 (6 bases). Germline-derived CDR1 and CDR2 are MGHRA and YSYEKL. V shed 6 bases and J shed 2 bases, with 17 bases lying between them. The CDR3 covers 15 residues. The CDR3 DNA sequence: TGCGCCAGCAGAAAAACCGGGACTGGCCCCTACGAGCAGTACTTC. Amino acid sequence: CASRKTGTGPYEQYF.

The V and J genes are TRBV4-1 and TRBJ1-1, with TRBD1 matching over 9 bases. CDR1 is MGHRA and CDR2 is YSYEKL in the germline V gene. Trimming cost V 4 bases and J 5 bases; bases outside gene matches: 2. There are 13 residues in the CDR3. Written as DNA, the CDR3 is TGCGCCAGCAGCCGGGACAGGGTTACTGAAGCTTTCTTT. Its protein is CASSRDRVTEAFF.

This chain connects TRBV9 to TRBJ2-7; D may be TRBD2 (7 bases). The V and J ends lost 0 bases and 5 bases respectively, with 18 bases between them. CDR3 length: 16 amino acids. Looked up from germline, CDR1 is SGDLS and CDR2 is YYNGEE. The CDR3, as DNA: TGTGCCAGCAGCGTAGTCGGGGGGCAGGGTCCCCACGAGCAGTACTTC. Its protein is CASSVVGGQGPHEQYF.

The V gene is TRBV5-1, the J gene TRBJ2-7, with 9 bases matching TRBD1. The V gene end was trimmed by 9 bases and the J gene end by 3 bases; junction bases not matched to a gene: 10. Germline CDR1 SGHRS, CDR2 YFSETQ. This CDR3 has 14 amino acids. The CDR3 reads CATNLSTGGYEQYF. The CDR3, as DNA: TGCGCCACCAATTTGTCGACAGGGGGCTACGAGCAGTACTTC.

The sample holds one count of this clone. The chain recombines TRBV6-5 with TRBJ2-5; a possible D gene is TRBD2 (7 bases). Germline values: CDR1 MNHEY, CDR2 SVGAGI. The length of the CDR3 is 16 residues. Trimming left V 0 bases short and J 4 bases short, with 15 bases between. The CDR3 here is CASSYSLGGRGETQYF. CDR3 sequence (DNA): TGTGCCAGCAGTTACTCCCTGGGGGGGCGCGGAGAGACCCAGTACTTC.

The chain employs TRBV2 and TRBJ2-5; tentative D call: TRBD1 (6 bases). The CDR3 spans 15 residues. CDR1 is SNHLY and CDR2 is FYNNEI in the germline V gene. V was trimmed by 5 bases and J by 5 bases, leaving 18 bases between them. For the CDR3, the DNA is TGTGCCAGCAGTCCTCAGGGGTCCACCAGGGAGACCCAGTACTTC. The encoded protein is CASSPQGSTRETQYF.

The rearrangement joins TRBV14 to TRBJ1-1; D perhaps matches TRBD1 (5 bases). V was pared by 4 bases and J by 1 base, with 7 bases between. The CDR3 consists of 13 residues. Germline CDR1 is SGHDN and CDR2 is FVKESK. CDR3 in DNA: TGTGCCAGCAGCCCCGGGGCGAACACTGAAGCTTTCTTT. Residues: CASSPGANTEAFF.